Here is one T cell receptor (beta chain) with its context. Its antigen is as yet unknown. CD4+ cells underwent separation, giving CD45RA+ naive and CD45RA-negative memory subsets. The assay was immunoSEQ multiplex PCR, and TCRdb's table has in-frame clones only and misses some. The sample has around 1.1 million clones, roughly 80% seen once; the top ten hold almost 0.9%. The source of the sample is a study of shared clonotypes between healthy human individuals. Study overall: Donor composition was a couple of women and a few men, aged 18 to 49. Study conclusions and caveats: Clonotype sharing among donors likely depends on sequencing depth.

The sequence came from a man between 18 and 29 years old in good health. Some clones in this sample may be carry-over from other donors' samples. The sequenced material came from memory CD4+ T cells from PBMCs. Subset specified: CD45RA-negative fraction.

Here the CDR3 reads CASSEQGRPNTEAFF. In nucleotides, the CDR3 is TGTGCCAGCAGCGAGCAGGGGCGCCCGAACACTGAAGCTTTCTTT. The V call is TRBV5-6, the J call TRBJ1-1, with D maybe TRBD1 (6 bases). Germline CDR1 and CDR2: SGHDT and YYEEEE. CDR3 length equals 15 residues. Between the trimmed V and J ends, which lost 4 bases and 1 base, there was a span of 14 bases. Full variable domain (missing parts from reference TRBV5-6 and TRBJ1-1): DAGVTQSPTHLIKTRGQQVTLRCSPKSGHDTVSWYQQALGQGPQFIFQYYEEEERQRGNFPDRFSGHQFPNYSSELNVNALLLGDSALYLCASSEQGRPNTEAFFGQGTRLTVV.